What follows is one T cell receptor beta chain and its context. This entry is derived from a study of blood T cell repertoires in COVID-19. Under the authors' procedure: Cell counts per sample came from amplifying reference gene primers. Using immunoSEQ multiplex PCR, the repertoire was profiled, and TCRdb retains in-frame clones only, with some absent. V and J calls and clone size follow that table, whereas D and trimming were derived from the DNA. The sample has hundreds of thousands of clones, 85% to 90% seen once. Clinical history reported by participants formed the basis on which cohorts were assigned. The V and J ends lost 2 bases and 0 bases respectively, with 5 bases between them. The CDR3 totals 15 residues. Germline values: CDR1 MNHEY, CDR2 SVGAGI.

Sequences were obtained from PBMCs or T cells enriched from blood (not recorded which). The chain couples TRBV6-5 to TRBJ2-6, with D perhaps TRBD1 (5 bases). This TCR derives from a woman aged 50 to 60 with acute COVID-19. In DNA, the CDR3 is TGTGCCAGCAGTTACGACAGCTCTGGGGCCAACGTCCTGACTTTC. Translated: CASSYDSSGANVLTF.